The clone carrying this T cell receptor beta chain was detected ten times or more. The data belong to a study of Graves' ophthalmopathy and Graves' hyperthyroidism. Ophthalmopathy donors showed moderate-to-severe activity, CAS ≥3, NOSPECS ≥4 and a duration under 3 months. Diagnosis was based on clinical symptoms, serum thyroxine, TRAb, thyroid ultrasound and orbital computed tomography. Researchers took RNA transcripts and amplified TCR beta CDR3 regions from them. First-round RT-PCR with HTBI primers preceded a second-round multiplex PCR. TCRdb re-derived calls from the multiplex PCR reads in MiXCR, one entry per CDR3 protein. In the table there are 300,000 to 400,000 distinct CDR3 sequences, about a sixth of which are singletons. V shed 2 bases and J shed 0 bases, with 11 bases lying between them. The CDR3 covers 16 residues. CDR1 MNHNS and CDR2 SASEGT come from the germline V gene.

The sample was peripheral blood. The TCR originated in an adult man with Graves' ophthalmopathy. This chain links TRBV6-1 with TRBJ1-5; D is unclear. CDR3 residues: CASSESLGFSNQPQHF. The CDR3 DNA reads as TGTGCCAGCAGTGAAAGCCTCGGATTTAGCAATCAGCCCCAGCATTTT.